Listed here is a single T cell receptor beta chain. The data were taken from a study of blood T cells in healthy people across ages. Then a second PCR, running about 6 to 12 cycles, was carried out with a sample-barcoded 5' primer and a J-beta primer mix. One entry per CDR3 protein results from TCRdb running MiXCR on the 5' RACE reads. The table shows around 1,100,000 distinct CDR3 sequences, with roughly two fifths occurring only once. The V end lost 7 bases, the J end lost 5 bases, and 14 bases lay between the germline ends. In germline, CDR1 is SQVTM, CDR2 ANQGSEA. This CDR3 region has 12 residues.

The sample consisted of blood. This clonotype was obtained from a young man in good health. The V gene is TRBV29-1, the J gene TRBJ1-2; maybe TRBD1 (5 bases). The CDR3 bases are TGCAGCGGCCGGGACGGTCAATATGGCTACACCTTC. It is translated as CSGRDGQYGYTF. The whole variable domain, remainder taken from reference TRBV29-1 and TRBJ1-2, is SAVISQKPSRDICQRGTSLTIQCQVDSQVTMMFWYRQQPGQSLTLIATANQGSEATYESGFVIDKFPISRPNLTFSTLTVSNMSPEDSSIYLCSGRDGQYGYTFGSGTRLTVV.